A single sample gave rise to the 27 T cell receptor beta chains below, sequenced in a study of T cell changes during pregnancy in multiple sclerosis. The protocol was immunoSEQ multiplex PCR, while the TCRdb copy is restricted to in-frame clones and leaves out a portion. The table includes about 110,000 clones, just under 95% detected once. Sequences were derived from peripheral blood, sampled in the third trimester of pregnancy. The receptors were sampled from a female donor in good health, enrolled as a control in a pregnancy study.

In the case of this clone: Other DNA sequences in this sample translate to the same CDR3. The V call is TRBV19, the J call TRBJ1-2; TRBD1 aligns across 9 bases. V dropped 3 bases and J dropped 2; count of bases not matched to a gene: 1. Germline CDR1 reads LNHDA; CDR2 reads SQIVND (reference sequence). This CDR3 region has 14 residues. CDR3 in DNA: TGTGCCAGTAGTATCGGGACAGGGAACTATGGCTACACCTTC. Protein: CASSIGTGNYGYTF.

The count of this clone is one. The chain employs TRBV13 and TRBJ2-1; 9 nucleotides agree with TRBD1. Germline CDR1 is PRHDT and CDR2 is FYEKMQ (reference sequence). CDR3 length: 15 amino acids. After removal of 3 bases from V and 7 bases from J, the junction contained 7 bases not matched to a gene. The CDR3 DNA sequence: TGTGCCAGCAGCTTCCCGGGACAGGGCACTAATGAGCAGTTCTTC. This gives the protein CASSFPGQGTNEQFF.

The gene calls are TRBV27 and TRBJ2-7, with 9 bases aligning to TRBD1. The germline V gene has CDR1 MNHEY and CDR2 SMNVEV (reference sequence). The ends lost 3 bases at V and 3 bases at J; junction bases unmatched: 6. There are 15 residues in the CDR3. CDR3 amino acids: CASSFTGTGFYEQYF. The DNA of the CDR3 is TGTGCCAGCAGTTTTACTGGGACAGGGTTCTACGAGCAGTACTTC.

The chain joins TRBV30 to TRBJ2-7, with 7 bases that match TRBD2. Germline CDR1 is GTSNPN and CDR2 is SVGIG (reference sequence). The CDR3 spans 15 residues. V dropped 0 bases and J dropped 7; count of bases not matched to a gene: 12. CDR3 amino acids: CAWSVGTTVGREQYF. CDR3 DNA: TGTGCCTGGAGTGTAGGGACTACAGTAGGTCGGGAGCAGTACTTC.

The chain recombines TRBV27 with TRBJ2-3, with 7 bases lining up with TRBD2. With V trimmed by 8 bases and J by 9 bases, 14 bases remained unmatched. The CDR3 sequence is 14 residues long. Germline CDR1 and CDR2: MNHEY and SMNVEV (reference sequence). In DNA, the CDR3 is TGTGCCAGCCCGGGGGGTGACGGGGTCCTAACGCAGTATTTT. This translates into CASPGGDGVLTQYF.

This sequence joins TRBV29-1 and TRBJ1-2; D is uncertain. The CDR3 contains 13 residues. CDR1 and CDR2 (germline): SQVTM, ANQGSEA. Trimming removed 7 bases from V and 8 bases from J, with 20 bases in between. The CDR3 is CSAGDGSTMGYTF. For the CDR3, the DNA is TGCAGCGCTGGCGACGGATCAACTATGGGCTACACCTTC.

CDR3: CSGVDREVGETQYF. CDR3 bases: TGCAGCGGCGTGGACAGGGAGGTTGGAGAGACCCAGTACTTC. This rearrangement joins TRBV29-1 to TRBJ2-5, with 8 bases that match TRBD1. V dropped 7 bases and J dropped 4; count of bases not matched to a gene: 11. The germline gives CDR1 SQVTM, CDR2 ANQGSEA. CDR3 length: 14 amino acids.

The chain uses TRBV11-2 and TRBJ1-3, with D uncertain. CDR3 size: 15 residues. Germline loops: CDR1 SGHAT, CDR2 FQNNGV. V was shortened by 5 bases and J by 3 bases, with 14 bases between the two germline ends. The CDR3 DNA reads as TGTGCCAGCAGCCCCGGGTTGGGAGGTGGAAACACCATATATTTT. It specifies CASSPGLGGGNTIYF.

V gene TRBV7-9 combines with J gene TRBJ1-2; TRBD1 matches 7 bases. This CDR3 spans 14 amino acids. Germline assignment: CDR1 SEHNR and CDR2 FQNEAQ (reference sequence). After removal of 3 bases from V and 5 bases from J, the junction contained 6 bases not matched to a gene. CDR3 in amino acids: CASSFFPGGYGYTF. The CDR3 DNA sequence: TGTGCCAGCAGCTTCTTTCCAGGGGGGTATGGCTACACCTTC.

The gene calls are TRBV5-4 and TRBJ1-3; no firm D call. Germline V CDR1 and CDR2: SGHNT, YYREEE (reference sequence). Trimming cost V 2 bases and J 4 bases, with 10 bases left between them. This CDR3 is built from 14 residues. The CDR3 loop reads CASSLGGQGNTIYF. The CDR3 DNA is TGTGCCAGCAGCTTAGGTGGGCAAGGAAACACCATATATTTT. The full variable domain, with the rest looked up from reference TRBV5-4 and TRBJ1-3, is ETGVTQSPTHLIKTRGQQVTLRCSSQSGHNTVSWYQQALGQGPQFIFQYYREEENGRGNFPPRFSGLQFPNYSSELNVNALELDDSALYLCASSLGGQGNTIYFGEGSWLTVV.

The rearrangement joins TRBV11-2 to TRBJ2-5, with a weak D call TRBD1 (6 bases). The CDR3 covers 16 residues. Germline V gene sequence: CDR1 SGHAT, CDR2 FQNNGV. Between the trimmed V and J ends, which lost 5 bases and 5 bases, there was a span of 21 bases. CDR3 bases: TGTGCCAGCAGCCAGATAGATCAGGGGTTTCGGGAGACCCAGTACTTC. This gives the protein CASSQIDQGFRETQYF.

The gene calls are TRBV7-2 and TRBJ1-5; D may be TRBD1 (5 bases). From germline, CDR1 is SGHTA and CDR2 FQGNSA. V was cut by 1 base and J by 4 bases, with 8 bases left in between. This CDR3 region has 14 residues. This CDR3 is CASSLGTINQPQHF. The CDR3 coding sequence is TGTGCCAGCAGCTTAGGGACAATTAATCAGCCCCAGCATTTT. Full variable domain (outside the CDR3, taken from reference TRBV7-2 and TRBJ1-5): GAGVSQSPSNKVTEKGKDVELRCDPISGHTALYWYRQSLGQGLEFLIYFQGNSAPDKSGLPSDRFSAERTGGSVSTLTIQRTQQEDSAVYLCASSLGTINQPQHFGDGTRLSIL.

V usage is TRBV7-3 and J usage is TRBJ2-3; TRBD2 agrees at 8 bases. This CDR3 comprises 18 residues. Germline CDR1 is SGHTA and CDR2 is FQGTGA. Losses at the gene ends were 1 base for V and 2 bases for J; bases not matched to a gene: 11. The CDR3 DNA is TGTGCCAGCAGCTTAAGTCCATTCAGCGGGGGACTCACAGATACGCAGTATTTT. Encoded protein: CASSLSPFSGGLTDTQYF. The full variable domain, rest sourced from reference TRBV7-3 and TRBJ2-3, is GAGVSQTPSNKVTEKGKYVELRCDPISGHTALYWYRQSLGQGPEFLIYFQGTGAADDSGLPNDRFFAVRPEGSVSTLKIQRTERGDSAVYLCASSLSPFSGGLTDTQYFGPGTRLTVL.

The CDR3 is CASSLRQDKSGELFF. The CDR3 bases are TGCGCCAGCAGCTTGCGACAGGATAAAAGCGGGGAGCTGTTTTTT. The chain combines TRBV5-1 with TRBJ2-2, with D perhaps matching TRBD1 (6 bases). Germline V gives CDR1 SGHRS, CDR2 YFSETQ. The ends were cut back, 1 base at V and 7 bases at J, with 14 bases in the middle. This CDR3 region has 15 residues.

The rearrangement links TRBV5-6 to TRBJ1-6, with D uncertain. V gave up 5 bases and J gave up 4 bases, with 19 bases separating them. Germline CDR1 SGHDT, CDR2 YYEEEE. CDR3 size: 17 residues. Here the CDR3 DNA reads TGTGCCAGCAGTTCTTCAGGCGCCCTACCATATAATTCACCCCTCCACTTT. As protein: CASSSSGALPYNSPLHF. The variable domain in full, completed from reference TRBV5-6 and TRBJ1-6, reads DAGVTQSPTHLIKTRGQQVTLRCSPKSGHDTVSWYQQALGQGPQFIFQYYEEEERQRGNFPDRFSGHQFPNYSSELNVNALLLGDSALYLCASSSSGALPYNSPLHFGNGTRLTVT.

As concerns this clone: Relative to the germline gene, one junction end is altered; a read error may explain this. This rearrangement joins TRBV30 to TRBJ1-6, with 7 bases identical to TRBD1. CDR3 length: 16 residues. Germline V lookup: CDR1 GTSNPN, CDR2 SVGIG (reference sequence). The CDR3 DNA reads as TGTGCCCGGAGTGTAGGATTGGCAACAGGGGTTTCACCCCTCCACTTT. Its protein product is CARSVGLATGVSPLHF.

CDR3 coding DNA: TGTGCCAGCAGCTTAGTACAGGGGGATGGCTACACCTTC. Protein: CASSLVQGDGYTF. V usage is TRBV11-2 and J usage is TRBJ1-2; 8 nucleotides align to TRBD1. V lost 1 base to trimming and J lost 6 bases; unmatched junction nucleotides: 1. CDR3 size: 13 residues. CDR1 and CDR2 (germline): SGHAT, FQNNGV. The whole variable domain, filled in from reference TRBV11-2 and TRBJ1-2, reads EAGVAQSPRYKIIEKRQSVAFWCNPISGHATLYWYQQILGQGPKLLIQFQNNGVVDDSQLPKDRFSAERLKGVDSTLKIQPAKLEDSAVYLCASSLVQGDGYTFGSGTRLTVV.

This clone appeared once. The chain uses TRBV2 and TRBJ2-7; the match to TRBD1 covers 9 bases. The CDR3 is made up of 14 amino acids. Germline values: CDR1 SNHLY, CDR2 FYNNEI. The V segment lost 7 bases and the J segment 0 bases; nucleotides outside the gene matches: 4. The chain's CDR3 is CASTGTGSSYEQYF. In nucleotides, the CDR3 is TGTGCCAGCACTGGGACAGGGAGCTCCTACGAGCAGTACTTC. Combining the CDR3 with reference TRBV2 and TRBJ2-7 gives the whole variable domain EPEVTQTPSHQVTQMGQEVILRCVPISNHLYFYWYRQILGQKVEFLVSFYNNEISEKSEIFDDQFSVERPDGSNFTLKIRSTKLEDSAMYFCASTGTGSSYEQYFGPGTRLTVT.

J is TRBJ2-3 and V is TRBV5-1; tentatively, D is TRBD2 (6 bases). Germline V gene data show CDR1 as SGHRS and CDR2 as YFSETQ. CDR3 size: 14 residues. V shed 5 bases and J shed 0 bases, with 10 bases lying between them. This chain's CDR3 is CASRSSVSTDTQYF. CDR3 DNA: TGCGCCAGCAGATCTAGCGTGAGCACAGATACGCAGTATTTT.

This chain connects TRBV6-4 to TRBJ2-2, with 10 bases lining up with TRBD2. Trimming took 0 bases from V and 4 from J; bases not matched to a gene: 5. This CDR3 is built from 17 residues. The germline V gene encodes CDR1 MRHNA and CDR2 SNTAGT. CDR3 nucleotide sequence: TGTGCCAGCAGTGACTCGAGCGGGGGGGCTACCACCGGGGAGCTGTTTTTT. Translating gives CASSDSSGGATTGELFF.

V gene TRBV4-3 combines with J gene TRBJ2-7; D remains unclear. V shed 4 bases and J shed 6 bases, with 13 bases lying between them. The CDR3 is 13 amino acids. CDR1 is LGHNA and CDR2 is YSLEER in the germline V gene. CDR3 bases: TGCGCCAGCAGCCCAGGTCTCGGAAGCGAGCAGTACTTC. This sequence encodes CASSPGLGSEQYF.

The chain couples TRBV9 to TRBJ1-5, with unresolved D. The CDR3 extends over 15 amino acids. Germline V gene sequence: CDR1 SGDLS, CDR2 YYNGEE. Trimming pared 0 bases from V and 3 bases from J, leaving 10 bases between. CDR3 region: CASSVEGEPNQPQHF. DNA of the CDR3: TGTGCCAGCAGCGTAGAGGGAGAGCCCAATCAGCCCCAGCATTTT.

This chain's CDR3 is CASSSSNTLAKNIQYF. The CDR3 nucleotides are TGTGCCAGCAGCTCATCCAACACATTAGCCAAAAACATTCAGTACTTC. The chain recombines TRBV5-4 with TRBJ2-4; D call uncertain. V was shortened by 3 bases and J by 0 bases, with 13 bases between the two germline ends. The length of the CDR3 is 16 residues. CDR1 SGHNT and CDR2 YYREEE come from the germline V gene (reference sequence). The whole variable domain, remainder taken from reference TRBV5-4 and TRBJ2-4, is ETGVTQSPTHLIKTRGQQVTLRCSSQSGHNTVSWYQQALGQGPQFIFQYYREEENGRGNFPPRFSGLQFPNYSSELNVNALELDDSALYLCASSSSNTLAKNIQYFGAGTRLSVL.

CDR3 bases: TGTGCCAGCAGGATCCGGGGGGATCTCGGGGAGCTGTTTTTT. It yields the protein CASRIRGDLGELFF. The chain links TRBV2 to TRBJ2-2; TRBD2 matches at 7 bases. The CDR3 is 14 amino acids. J was trimmed by 7 bases and V by 6 bases; bases with no gene match: 8. Germline V lookup: CDR1 SNHLY, CDR2 FYNNEI.

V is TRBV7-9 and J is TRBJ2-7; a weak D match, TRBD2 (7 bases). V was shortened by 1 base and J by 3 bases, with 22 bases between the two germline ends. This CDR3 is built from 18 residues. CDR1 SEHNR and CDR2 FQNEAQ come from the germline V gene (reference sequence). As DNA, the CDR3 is TGTGCCAGCAGCTTAGTGGGCAGGGAGGGACACGGCCTCTACGAGCAGTACTTC. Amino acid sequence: CASSLVGREGHGLYEQYF.

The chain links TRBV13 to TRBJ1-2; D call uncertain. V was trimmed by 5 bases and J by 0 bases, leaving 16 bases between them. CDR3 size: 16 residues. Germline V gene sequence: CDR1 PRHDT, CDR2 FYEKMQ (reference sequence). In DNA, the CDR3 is TGTGCCAGCAGCCGCGGAGGGAGGCGCACTAACTATGGCTACACCTTC. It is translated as CASSRGGRRTNYGYTF.

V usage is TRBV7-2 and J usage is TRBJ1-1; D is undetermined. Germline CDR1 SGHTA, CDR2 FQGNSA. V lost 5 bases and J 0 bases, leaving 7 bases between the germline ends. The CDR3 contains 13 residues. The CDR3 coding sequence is TGTGCCAGCAGCCCGGGATTGAACACTGAAGCTTTCTTT. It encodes CASSPGLNTEAFF.